This T cell receptor beta chain was recovered during a study of T cell responses to AZD1222 COVID-19 vaccine. As for this clone: Its specificity is not known.

The V end lost 2 bases, the J end lost 8 bases, and 12 bases lay between the germline ends. The CDR3 sequence is 14 residues long. The V gene's germline CDR1 is WNHNN and CDR2 SYGVQD (reference sequence). Profiling relied on immunoSEQ multiplex PCR, and the TCRdb table lists in-frame clones only, not all of them. The data show about 140,000 clones, about 91% seen once. Study-wide results and limits: Variant regions that are unmutated are reportedly the target of nearly half of spike-specific TCRs. Just a handful of AZD1222 recipients tested seropositive at baseline.

This specimen was peripheral blood, taken on day 0 of AZD1222 vaccination. The sequence derives from an adult in good health. J is TRBJ1-4 and V is TRBV10-1; D is uncertain. DNA for the CDR3: TGCGCCAGCAGTGAGCGGGGATCGGGAGAAAAACTGTTTTTT. Its protein product is CASSERGSGEKLFF.